This entry is about one T cell receptor beta chain. The sample originates from a study of blood T cell repertoires in COVID-19. Study context: The United States, Italy and Spain provided the acute and convalescent COVID-19 samples. The analysed material was cDNA or gDNA that came from T cells, B-cell-depleted T cells, or PBMCs.

As processed by the authors: Estimates of nucleated cell counts were drawn from the amplification of reference gene primers. Clones were sequenced by immunoSEQ multiplex PCR, and TCRdb holds only the in-frame ones, with some missing. V, J and clone size derive from that table, while D and trimming were established from the DNA sequence. The profile shows roughly 250,000 clones, around 81% of them singletons. The CDR3 spans 19 residues. Sequenced input: peripheral blood. This receptor was taken from an older woman with active or convalescent COVID-19. This chain connects TRBV12-1 to TRBJ2-7; the listed D gene, TRBD2, was not tested against the DNA. TRBV12-1 corresponds to a pseudogene. This CDR3 is CASSSCGLAGGPRSYEQYF. The CDR3 coding sequence is TGTGCCAGCAGCTCATGTGGGCTAGCGGGGGGGCCTCGGTCCTACGAGCAGTACTTC.